This TCR beta chain was recorded in a study of blood T cell repertoires in COVID-19. Study-wide background: Material from acute and convalescent COVID-19 was sourced from the United States, Italy and Spain.

Sequenced by immunoSEQ multiplex PCR; TCRdb stores in-frame clones only, minus some. The repertoire holds about 310,000 clones, with roughly 91% as singletons. This clonotype was sampled from a man aged 50 or older with active or convalescent COVID-19. Sequenced sample: peripheral blood.

CDR3 in amino acids: CASSSAPYRGRGNQPQHF. CDR3 nucleotide sequence: TGTGCCAGCAGCTCCGCGCCCTACAGGGGAAGGGGCAATCAGCCCCAGCATTTT. J is TRBJ1-5 and V is TRBV7-2, with TRBD1 identical over 7 bases. Germline V lookup: CDR1 SGHTA, CDR2 FQGNSA. The CDR3 contains 18 residues. V lost 4 bases and J lost 2; bases outside the gene matches: 14. Together with reference TRBV7-2 and TRBJ1-5, the CDR3 gives the full variable domain: GAGVSQSPSNKVTEKGKDVELRCDPISGHTALYWYRQSLGQGLEFLIYFQGNSAPDKSGLPSDRFSAERTGGSVSTLTIQRTQQEDSAVYLCASSSAPYRGRGNQPQHFGDGTRLSIL.